Below, 15 T cell receptor beta chains from the same sample are listed, as sequenced in a study of technical replicates of blood from several donors. The protocol was immunoSEQ multiplex PCR, while the TCRdb copy is restricted to in-frame clones and leaves out a portion. The sample carries roughly 80,000 clones, 90% to 97% recorded once. Sequenced input: T cells isolated from PBMCs. All receptors come from a human donor in good health.

The chain has TRBV25-1 and TRBJ1-1, with no clear D. CDR1 and CDR2 (germline): MGHDK, SYGVNS. V was cut by 0 bases and J by 1 base, with 18 bases left in between. This CDR3 contains 18 residues. The CDR3 bases are TGTGCCAGCAGTGAATATTATTTGGAGAAACAAAGGAACACTGAAGCTTTCTTT. This codes for CASSEYYLEKQRNTEAFF.

This chain connects TRBV6-1 to TRBJ2-7; 8 bases are a match to TRBD2. Losses at the gene ends were 6 bases for V and 4 bases for J; bases not matched to a gene: 8. CDR3 length: 14 amino acids. Looked up from germline, CDR1 is MNHNS and CDR2 is SASEGT. DNA of the CDR3: TGTGCCAGCAGGCCGGGGGGGGGACCTTACGAGCAGTACTTC. Translation: CASRPGGGPYEQYF.

The chain is built from TRBV6-1 and TRBJ2-7; TRBD2 aligns across 7 bases. Germline assignment: CDR1 MNHNS and CDR2 SASEGT. The V segment lost 3 bases and the J segment 4 bases; nucleotides outside the gene matches: 3. The length of the CDR3 is 13 residues. The CDR3: CASSEGLNYEQYF. In DNA, the CDR3 is TGTGCCAGCAGTGAGGGACTAAATTACGAGCAGTACTTC.

The V call is TRBV28, the J call TRBJ1-5, with D tentatively TRBD1 (6 bases). With 2 bases removed from V and 2 bases from J, the gap between germline ends came to 10 bases. Germline V gives CDR1 MDHEN, CDR2 SYDVKM. CDR3 length equals 15 residues. CDR3 loop: CASSLLAGGNQPQHF. The CDR3 DNA sequence: TGTGCCAGCAGTTTACTCGCAGGGGGCAATCAGCCCCAGCATTTT. Variable domain in full (rest from reference TRBV28 and TRBJ1-5): DVKVTQSSRYLVKRTGEKVFLECVQDMDHENMFWYRQDPGLGLRLIYFSYDVKMKEKGDIPEGYSVSREKKERFSLILESASTNQTSMYLCASSLLAGGNQPQHFGDGTRLSIL.

This chain uses TRBV7-9 with TRBJ2-3; weak D call: TRBD2 (5 bases). This CDR3 has 15 amino acids. With 1 base removed from V and 4 bases from J, the gap between germline ends came to 12 bases. Germline-derived CDR1 and CDR2 are SEHNR and FQNEAQ (reference sequence). CDR3 loop: CASSLGLNGADTQYF. For the CDR3, the DNA is TGTGCCAGCAGCTTAGGCCTGAACGGGGCAGATACGCAGTATTTT.

This rearrangement joins TRBV29-1 to TRBJ2-7; 11 bases are shared with TRBD1. Losses at the gene ends were 7 bases for V and 5 bases for J; bases not matched to a gene: 10. The V gene's germline CDR1 is SQVTM and CDR2 ANQGSEA. This CDR3 region has 14 residues. CDR3 nucleotide sequence: TGCAGCGCTGCTGGGGGACAGGGGGGTGACGAGCAGTACTTC. Amino acids: CSAAGGQGGDEQYF.

This chain joins TRBV19 and TRBJ1-1; TRBD1 might be the D (5 bases). Deletions cut 5 bases from V and 6 bases from J, with 19 bases between. CDR3 size: 15 residues. Germline V lookup: CDR1 LNHDA, CDR2 SQIVND (reference sequence). In nucleotides, the CDR3 is TGTGCCAGTAGTTCCAGGGTCCTCGGGCGCCCTGAAGCTTTCTTT. Translated, it gives CASSSRVLGRPEAFF.

The chain carries TRBV6-5 and TRBJ1-2; TRBD1 matches 10 bases. Losses at the gene ends were 6 bases for V and 4 bases for J; bases not matched to a gene: 8. Germline CDR1 reads MNHEY; CDR2 reads SVGAGI. CDR3 size: 15 residues. In nucleotides, the CDR3 is TGTGCCAGCAGCCCTCCGGGACAGGGGATCTATGGCTACACCTTC. Translated: CASSPPGQGIYGYTF.

The rearrangement uses TRBV6-6 and TRBJ1-2; 7 nucleotides agree with TRBD1. Trimming removed 6 bases from V and 0 bases from J; junction bases left unmatched: 10. Germline CDR1 and CDR2: MNHNY and SVGAGI (reference sequence). This CDR3 contains 16 residues. The CDR3 sequence is CASSLLPGQTNYGYTF. The CDR3 coding sequence is TGTGCCAGCAGCCTCCTTCCGGGACAGACTAACTATGGCTACACCTTC.

The chain recombines TRBV7-9 with TRBJ1-1; 12 bases line up with TRBD1. Looked up from germline, CDR1 is SEHNR and CDR2 is FQNEAQ (reference sequence). This CDR3 region has 19 residues. Germline trimming cut 5 bases from V and 7 bases from J; bases unmatched to any gene: 20. The CDR3 protein is CASSPSGGGQGAKWIEAFF. Here the CDR3 DNA reads TGTGCCAGCAGCCCCTCCGGGGGGGGACAGGGGGCGAAATGGATTGAAGCTTTCTTT.

With respect to this clone: The sample has other DNA sequences that encode this CDR3 too. V gene TRBV5-1 combines with J gene TRBJ1-4; D unresolved. This CDR3 is 14 amino acids long. Deletions cut 0 bases from V and 5 bases from J, with 8 bases between. Germline CDR1 and CDR2: SGHRS and YFSETQ. CDR3 coding DNA: TGCGCCAGCAGCTTGGGCCGGGAGAATGAAAAACTGTTTTTT. As protein: CASSLGRENEKLFF.

The gene calls are TRBV6-6 and TRBJ2-7, with D perhaps matching TRBD1 (6 bases). This CDR3 is 12 amino acids long. V dropped 4 bases and J dropped 2 bases, with 6 bases sitting between them. The germline V gene encodes CDR1 MNHNY and CDR2 SVGAGI (reference sequence). CDR3 loop: CASSWDTYEQYF. The CDR3 region has the DNA TGTGCCAGCAGTTGGGACACCTACGAGCAGTACTTC.

The J gene is TRBJ2-1, the V gene TRBV27; TRBD2 matches 11 bases. From germline, CDR1 is MNHEY and CDR2 SMNVEV (reference sequence). The trim removed 10 bases at V and 7 bases at J, leaving 9 bases unmatched. The CDR3 covers 14 residues. CDR3 in DNA: TGTGCCACCAAACTAGCGGGGGAGGTTAATGAGCAGTTCTTC. Translated: CATKLAGEVNEQFF.

This chain links TRBV7-9 with TRBJ2-1; D gene ambiguous. Germline CDR1 is SEHNR and CDR2 is FQNEAQ (reference sequence). Trimming cost V 2 bases and J 8 bases, with 7 bases left between them. The CDR3 covers 12 residues. This chain's CDR3 is CASSLYRDEQFF. CDR3 DNA: TGTGCCAGCAGCTTATATCGGGATGAGCAGTTCTTC.

The V and J genes are TRBV6-5 and TRBJ2-5; D might be TRBD1 (5 bases). This CDR3 is built from 16 residues. From germline, CDR1 is MNHEY and CDR2 SVGAGI. Trimming cost V 0 bases and J 4 bases, with 15 bases left between them. CDR3 bases: TGTGCCAGCAGTTACTCGTCCGCAGGGCCGTTAGAGACCCAGTACTTC. It codes for CASSYSSAGPLETQYF.